The 14 T cell receptor beta chains given below trace back to one sample, sequenced in a study of CD8+CD57+ T cells in acquired aplastic anemia. TCR beta VDJ and CDR3 profiles were obtained from a genomic DNA template. Via MiXCR, TCRdb re-called the reads, giving one row per CDR3 protein. The table shows about 190,000 distinct CDR3 sequences, with 55% to 70% occurring only once. Input material: sorted CD4+, CD8+, or CD8+CD57+ T cells (not recorded which) from PBMCs. The origin of the receptors is a human donor with severe aplastic anemia or a healthy control (not recorded which).

In its sample, this clonotype was seen many times. The V call is TRBV24-1, the J call TRBJ1-1; 8 nucleotides agree with TRBD1. CDR3 size: 16 residues. With V trimmed by 4 bases and J by 1 base, 7 bases remained unmatched. The V gene's germline CDR1 is KGHDR and CDR2 SFDVKD. The CDR3 nucleotides read TGTGCCACCAGTGAGGGGCCCGGGACAGGGAACACTGAAGCTTTCTTT. This sequence encodes CATSEGPGTGNTEAFF.

The rearrangement joins TRBV25-1 to TRBJ2-7; 9 positions match TRBD1. With 3 bases clipped from V and 2 bases from J, the junction kept 2 bases outside the gene matches. Per the germline V gene, CDR1 is MGHDK and CDR2 is SYGVNS. The CDR3 runs 14 residues. CDR3 DNA: TGTGCCAGCAGTGAGGGACAGGGTCCCTACGAGCAGTACTTC. Residues: CASSEGQGPYEQYF.

This clonotype was counted between two and nine times. V usage is TRBV20-1 and J usage is TRBJ1-6; no reliable D call. The CDR3 loop spans 13 amino acids. Germline assignment: CDR1 DFQATT and CDR2 SNEGSKA (reference sequence). V lost 1 base, J lost 9 bases, and 10 bases lay in between. The CDR3 spells CSARALGSSPLHF. The CDR3 DNA reads as TGCAGTGCTAGAGCCCTTGGGAGTTCACCCCTCCACTTT.

Details on this clonotype: At one boundary the junction diverges from the germline segment, which might be a read error. The CDR3 region is CASSPRTGVYEQYF. The CDR3 DNA reads TGCGCCAGCAGCCCGCGGACAGGAGTGTACGAGCAGTACTTC. V usage is TRBV7-9 and J usage is TRBJ2-7, with 7 positions matching TRBD1. The CDR3 length is 14 residues. Germline CDR1 SEHNR, CDR2 FQNEAQ (reference sequence). The whole variable domain, remainder taken from reference TRBV7-9 and TRBJ2-7, is DTGVSQNPRHKITKRGQNVTFRCDPISEHNRLYWYRQTLGQGPEFLTYFQNEAQLEKSRLLSDRFSAERPKGSFSTLEIQRTEQGDSAMYLCASSPRTGVYEQYFGPGTRLTVT.

This chain's CDR3 is CAISERSYTEAFF. The CDR3 DNA follows: TGTGCCATCAGTGAGCGGAGTTACACTGAAGCTTTCTTT. V usage is TRBV10-3 and J usage is TRBJ1-1, with D unresolved. CDR1 is ENHRY and CDR2 is SYGVKD in the germline V gene. The CDR3 covers 13 residues. Trimming left V 2 bases short and J 3 bases short, with 7 bases between.

The chain has TRBV7-9 and TRBJ1-2; D not resolved. CDR1 SEHNR and CDR2 FQNEAQ come from the germline V gene (reference sequence). This CDR3 has 14 amino acids. With 1 base removed from V and 2 bases from J, the gap between germline ends came to 8 bases. Here the CDR3 reads CASSLGVENYGYTF. As DNA, the CDR3 is TGTGCCAGCAGCTTAGGGGTGGAAAACTATGGCTACACCTTC. Full variable domain (rest looked up from reference TRBV7-9 and TRBJ1-2): DTGVSQNPRHKITKRGQNVTFRCDPISEHNRLYWYRQTLGQGPEFLTYFQNEAQLEKSRLLSDRFSAERPKGSFSTLEIQRTEQGDSAMYLCASSLGVENYGYTFGSGTRLTVV.

The V gene is TRBV7-3, the J gene TRBJ1-5; D not certain. The CDR3 totals 14 residues. Per germline, CDR1 SGHTA and CDR2 FQGTGA. V was pared by 4 bases and J by 6 bases, with 13 bases between. The CDR3: CASSSFEVRQPQHF. The CDR3 DNA reads as TGTGCCAGCAGCTCTTTTGAGGTCCGTCAGCCCCAGCATTTT. The complete variable domain, with remaining parts taken from reference TRBV7-3 and TRBJ1-5, reads GAGVSQTPSNKVTEKGKYVELRCDPISGHTALYWYRQSLGQGPEFLIYFQGTGAADDSGLPNDRFFAVRPEGSVSTLKIQRTERGDSAVYLCASSSFEVRQPQHFGDGTRLSIL.

The V gene is TRBV20-1, the J gene TRBJ1-1; 7 nucleotides line up with TRBD1. The trim removed 7 bases at V and 0 bases at J, leaving 5 bases unmatched. This CDR3 comprises 13 residues. Germline values: CDR1 DFQATT, CDR2 SNEGSKA (reference sequence). The CDR3 is CSVQQGLNTEAFF. DNA for the CDR3: TGCAGTGTACAACAGGGGTTGAACACTGAAGCTTTCTTT.

This chain connects TRBV15 to TRBJ2-3; 7 bases agree with TRBD2. CDR1 is LNHNV and CDR2 is YYDKDF in the germline V gene (reference sequence). The trim removed 3 bases at V and 2 bases at J, leaving 8 bases unmatched. The CDR3 covers 16 residues. DNA of the CDR3: TGTGCCACCAGCAGTTCTAGCGGAGTCCCCACAGATACGCAGTATTTT. It yields the protein CATSSSSGVPTDTQYF.

J is TRBJ2-3 and V is TRBV20-1; the D is unclear. Germline CDR1 and CDR2: DFQATT and SNEGSKA (reference sequence). This CDR3 region has 12 residues. The CDR3 sequence is CALRAITDTQYF. The CDR3 DNA reads TGCGCCCTCCGGGCCATCACAGATACGCAGTATTTT.

This clonotype was counted only a few times. The rearrangement uses TRBV20-1 and TRBJ2-7, with D possibly being TRBD1 (6 bases). The CDR3 spans 15 residues. Trimming took off 4 bases at V and 3 bases at J, with 19 bases between the two ends. Germline V gene data show CDR1 as DFQATT and CDR2 as SNEGSKA (reference sequence). For the CDR3, the DNA is TGCAGTGCTAATCCAGCCCACAGGGACGACTACGAGCAGTACTTC. Protein product: CSANPAHRDDYEQYF.

Only a few counts were recorded for this clonotype. The chain couples TRBV15 to TRBJ2-5; D possibly corresponds to TRBD1 (5 bases). V was trimmed by 0 bases and J by 7 bases, leaving 9 bases between them. The germline gives CDR1 LNHNV, CDR2 YYDKDF (reference sequence). The CDR3 has 13 amino acids. CDR3 sequence: CATSRDYQGTQYF. CDR3 bases: TGTGCCACCAGCAGAGATTATCAGGGGACCCAGTACTTC. Full variable domain (missing parts from reference TRBV15 and TRBJ2-5): DAMVIQNPRYQVTQFGKPVTLSCSQTLNHNVMYWYQQKSSQAPKLLFHYYDKDFNNEADTPDNFQSRRPNTSFCFLDIRSPGLGDTAMYLCATSRDYQGTQYFGPGTRLLVL.

The chain is built from TRBV20-1 and TRBJ1-2, with D perhaps TRBD1 (6 bases). There are 14 residues in the CDR3. The V and J ends lost 5 bases and 5 bases respectively, with 18 bases between them. Germline V gene lookup returns CDR1 DFQATT and CDR2 SNEGSKA (reference sequence). The CDR3 coding sequence is TGCAGTGCTCGTCCTTCGGGGGCTATGTATGGCTACACCTTC. It is translated as CSARPSGAMYGYTF.

The CDR3 here is CASGLALVAGEYDEQFF. CDR3 in DNA: TGTGCTAGTGGTCTCGCCCTAGTGGCGGGGGAGTACGATGAGCAGTTCTTC. The rearrangement uses TRBV12-5 and TRBJ2-1, with TRBD2 identical over 7 bases. This CDR3 has 17 amino acids. Germline V lookup: CDR1 LGHNT, CDR2 FRNRAP. Trimming at V came to 5 bases and at J to 8 bases, leaving 18 bases not matched to a gene.